This record covers a single T cell receptor beta chain. The data originate from a study of OX40 agonist ivuxolimab in advanced cancers. Sequenced by immunoSEQ multiplex PCR; TCRdb stores in-frame clones only, minus some. The sample has 40,000 to 50,000 clones, 70% to 90% seen once; the top ten hold approximately 0.5%. This CDR3 comprises 16 residues. Trimming removed 3 bases at V and 0 bases at J, with 14 bases between. CDR1 is SGHVS and CDR2 is FQNEAQ in the germline V gene. The genes are TRBV7-8 and TRBJ1-1; D ambiguous. The sample consisted of CD4+ or CD8+ T cells sorted from blood, taken in a trial of the OX40 agonist ivuxolimab. This sequence was found in an adult with an advanced solid tumor such as melanoma, head and neck, liver or kidney cancer. The CDR3 bases are TGTGCCAGCAGCTTGGTATTTGGTTACATGAACACTGAAGCTTTCTTT. It translates to CASSLVFGYMNTEAFF.